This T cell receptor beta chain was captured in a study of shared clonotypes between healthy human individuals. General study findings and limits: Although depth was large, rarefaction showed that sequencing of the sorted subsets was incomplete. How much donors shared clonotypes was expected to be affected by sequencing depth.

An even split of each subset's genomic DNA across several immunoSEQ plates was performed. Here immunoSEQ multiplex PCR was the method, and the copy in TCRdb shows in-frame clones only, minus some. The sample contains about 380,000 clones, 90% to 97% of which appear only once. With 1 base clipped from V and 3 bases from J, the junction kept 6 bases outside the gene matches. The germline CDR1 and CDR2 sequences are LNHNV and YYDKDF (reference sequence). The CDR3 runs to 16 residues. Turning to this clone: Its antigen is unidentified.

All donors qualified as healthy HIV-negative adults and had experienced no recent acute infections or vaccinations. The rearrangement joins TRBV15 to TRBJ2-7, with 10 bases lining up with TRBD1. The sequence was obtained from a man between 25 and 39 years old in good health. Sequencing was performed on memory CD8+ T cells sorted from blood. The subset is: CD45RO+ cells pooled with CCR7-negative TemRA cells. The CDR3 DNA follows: TGTGCCACCAGCAGAGTTGTCGGACAGGGGGGCTACGAGCAGTACTTC. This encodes CATSRVVGQGGYEQYF.